This T cell receptor beta chain emerged from a study of T cells after yellow fever vaccination. Study details: Fractions containing few cells were prepared with SMART-Seq v4 Ultra Low Input.

This clonotype was found a few times. The CDR3 extends over 16 amino acids. Per germline, CDR1 GTSNPN and CDR2 SVGIG (reference sequence). The V end lost 1 base, the J end lost 2 bases, and 17 bases lay between the germline ends. TCR cDNA was made by 5'RACE template switching, adding a universal primer site and UMIs. One entry per CDR3 protein, called by TCRdb with MiXCR from the 5' RACE reads. The profile shows about 360,000 distinct CDR3 sequences, roughly 6.1% of them singletons. V usage is TRBV30 and J usage is TRBJ1-1; D gene unclear. The clonotype was recovered from a young man who received the YFV17D yellow fever vaccine. Sequencing was performed on PBMCs, taken 5 days after the yellow fever booster vaccination. The CDR3 DNA is TGTGCCTGGAGTGAGGGAATTGGGATAGTCAACACTGAAGCTTTCTTT. Its protein is CAWSEGIGIVNTEAFF.